These 24 T cell receptor beta chains share one sample of origin, sequenced in a study of PD-1 blockade in classical Hodgkin lymphoma. Libraries were prepared by immunoSEQ multiplex PCR; TCRdb keeps only in-frame clonotypes and omits some of them. Seen here are tens of thousands of clones, around four fifths observed once, and the top ten hold roughly 9.2%. Indicated time point: cycle 4 day 1 (C4D1), after six to seven weeks of nivolumab. Relapse after autologous stem cell transplantation occurred in every patient, and brentuximab vedotin exposure varied. The starting material was peripheral blood mononuclear cells (PBMCs), obtained before the fourth cycle of nivolumab. The receptors here all came from a human donor with classical Hodgkin lymphoma.

V is TRBV27 and J is TRBJ2-7; 8 positions match TRBD1. The CDR3 has 12 residues. Germline CDR1 MNHEY, CDR2 SMNVEV (reference sequence). V lost 10 bases, J lost 7 bases, and 9 bases stayed unmatched. In DNA form, the CDR3 reads TGTGCCATCGGACAGGGAACGGATGAGCAGTACTTC. It specifies CAIGQGTDEQYF.

The chain joins TRBV7-3 to TRBJ1-2; 9 bases agree with TRBD1. CDR3 size: 16 residues. CDR1 SGHTA and CDR2 FQGTGA come from the germline V gene. After removal of 2 bases from V and 6 bases from J, the junction contained 10 bases not matched to a gene. The chain's CDR3 is CASSLFPGQGIDGYTF. CDR3 in DNA: TGTGCCAGCAGCTTATTTCCCGGACAGGGGATCGATGGCTACACCTTC. Full variable domain (remainder filled in from reference TRBV7-3 and TRBJ1-2): GAGVSQTPSNKVTEKGKYVELRCDPISGHTALYWYRQSLGQGPEFLIYFQGTGAADDSGLPNDRFFAVRPEGSVSTLKIQRTERGDSAVYLCASSLFPGQGIDGYTFGSGTRLTVV.

The J gene is TRBJ1-1, the V gene TRBV11-1, with a tentative D call TRBD1 (5 bases). The CDR3 consists of 15 residues. Germline V gene data show CDR1 as SGHAT and CDR2 as FQDESV (reference sequence). V was trimmed by 5 bases and J by 1 base, leaving 14 bases between them. The CDR3 sequence: CASSPKTGPNTEAFF. The CDR3 coding sequence is TGTGCCAGCAGCCCAAAAACAGGACCGAACACTGAAGCTTTCTTT.

The chain carries TRBV10-1 and TRBJ2-1; a possible D gene is TRBD1 (5 bases). V lost 3 bases and J 8 bases, leaving 11 bases between the germline ends. This CDR3 region has 13 residues. Germline lookup yields CDR1 WNHNN and CDR2 SYGVQD (reference sequence). CDR3 residues: CASSDLRGHEQFF. CDR3 sequence (DNA): TGCGCCAGCAGTGACCTAAGGGGCCATGAGCAGTTCTTC.

The chain joins TRBV19 to TRBJ2-6; 11 bases match TRBD1. The V gene's germline CDR1 is LNHDA and CDR2 SQIVND (reference sequence). The CDR3 runs 17 residues. Trimming removed 7 bases from V and 4 bases from J; junction bases left unmatched: 9. The CDR3 spells CASTPRTGGLGANVLTF. The CDR3 bases are TGTGCCAGTACCCCACGGACAGGGGGCTTAGGGGCCAACGTCCTGACTTTC.

A single count supports this clone. The CDR3 loop reads CASRQDRPMNTEAFF. The CDR3 DNA reads TGTGCCAGCCGCCAGGACAGACCAATGAACACTGAAGCTTTCTTT. The chain has TRBV6-5 and TRBJ1-1, with a tentative D call TRBD1 (6 bases). Trimming removed 8 bases from V and 0 bases from J, with 16 bases in between. The CDR3 sequence is 15 residues long. Germline CDR1 is MNHEY and CDR2 is SVGAGI.

The V gene is TRBV7-9, the J gene TRBJ2-2; no firm D call. V lost 2 bases, J lost 4 bases, and 5 bases lay in between. Germline values: CDR1 SEHNR, CDR2 FQNEAQ (reference sequence). CDR3 length equals 13 residues. The CDR3 DNA reads TGTGCCAGCAGCTTATTCCTCACCGGGGAGCTGTTTTTT. Its protein product is CASSLFLTGELFF. Full variable domain (missing parts from reference TRBV7-9 and TRBJ2-2): DTGVSQNPRHKITKRGQNVTFRCDPISEHNRLYWYRQTLGQGPEFLTYFQNEAQLEKSRLLSDRFSAERPKGSFSTLEIQRTEQGDSAMYLCASSLFLTGELFFGEGSRLTVL.

The chain has TRBV7-2 and TRBJ2-7; D is uncertain. V lost 5 bases and J lost 0, with 2 bases in between. The germline V gene encodes CDR1 SGHTA and CDR2 FQGNSA. The CDR3 runs to 11 residues. As DNA, the CDR3 is TGTGCCAGCAGCGCCTCCTACGAGCAGTACTTC. This sequence encodes CASSASYEQYF.

The CDR3 bases are TGCGCCAGCAGCCGAACAGGGGTAGGACAGCCCCAGCATTTT. Protein product: CASSRTGVGQPQHF. The chain has TRBV4-1 and TRBJ1-5; 7 nucleotides match TRBD1. J gave up 7 bases and V 4 bases, and 7 bases lay outside the gene matches. This CDR3 contains 14 residues. Germline CDR1 reads MGHRA; CDR2 reads YSYEKL.

The chain employs TRBV29-1 and TRBJ2-3, with 11 bases aligning to TRBD2. The germline gives CDR1 SQVTM, CDR2 ANQGSEA. Trimming at V came to 3 bases and at J to 6 bases, leaving 5 bases not matched to a gene. This CDR3 contains 14 residues. The CDR3 is CSVEDSGGDDTQYF. The CDR3 DNA is TGCAGCGTTGAGGATAGCGGGGGGGATGATACGCAGTATTTT.

The CDR3 here is CASSSTGLAGSDTQYF. CDR3 sequence (DNA): TGTGCCAGCAGCTCAACGGGACTAGCGGGGTCAGATACGCAGTATTTT. V usage is TRBV13 and J usage is TRBJ2-3, with 13 bases identical to TRBD2. Germline V gene sequence: CDR1 PRHDT, CDR2 FYEKMQ (reference sequence). V was clipped by 4 bases and J by 4 bases; unmatched bases: 5. The CDR3 consists of 16 residues. The full variable domain, with the rest looked up from reference TRBV13 and TRBJ2-3, is AAGVIQSPRHLIKEKRETATLKCYPIPRHDTVYWYQQGPGQDPQFLISFYEKMQSDKGSIPDRFSAQQFSDYHSELNMSSLELGDSALYFCASSSTGLAGSDTQYFGPGTRLTVL.

The V gene is TRBV4-3, the J gene TRBJ2-3, with 8 bases fitting TRBD1. V dropped 0 bases and J dropped 2; count of bases not matched to a gene: 7. The CDR3 is 17 residues long. Germline V gene data show CDR1 as LGHNA and CDR2 as YSLEER. CDR3 in amino acids: CASSQEGRGLVTDTQYF. Here the CDR3 DNA reads TGCGCCAGCAGCCAAGAGGGCAGGGGGCTGGTCACAGATACGCAGTATTTT.

The chain uses TRBV19 and TRBJ2-1, with D hard to call. The CDR3 covers 14 residues. V was clipped by 3 bases and J by 6 bases, with 12 bases between them. CDR1 and CDR2 (germline): LNHDA, SQIVND (reference sequence). CDR3 protein: CASSMIGLLNEQFF. CDR3 nucleotide sequence: TGTGCCAGTAGTATGATTGGGCTTCTCAATGAGCAGTTCTTC.

The chain uses TRBV7-2 and TRBJ1-2; 7 bases match TRBD1. CDR1 is SGHTA and CDR2 is FQGNSA in the germline V gene. The CDR3 loop spans 15 amino acids. V shed 1 base, J shed 5 bases, and the junction held 7 bases outside the gene matches. The DNA of the CDR3 is TGTGCCAGCAGCTTAGAGACAGGGTATCGTTATGGCTACACCTTC. As protein: CASSLETGYRYGYTF.

The rearrangement links TRBV29-1 to TRBJ2-6; D not certain. Germline values: CDR1 SQVTM, CDR2 ANQGSEA. Trimming stripped 2 bases from V and 0 bases from J, with 8 bases between. This CDR3 has 15 amino acids. The CDR3 spells CSVERWGSGANVLTF. The CDR3 DNA follows: TGCAGCGTTGAAAGGTGGGGCTCTGGGGCCAACGTCCTGACTTTC.

This chain's CDR3 is CASSVATGLNEKLFF. In DNA, the CDR3 is TGTGCCAGCAGCGTAGCTACAGGCTTGAATGAAAAACTGTTTTTT. The chain employs TRBV9 and TRBJ1-4; D possibly corresponds to TRBD1 (5 bases). V lost 0 bases, J lost 5 bases, and 11 bases lay in between. There are 15 residues in the CDR3. Germline V gene lookup returns CDR1 SGDLS and CDR2 YYNGEE.

This chain's CDR3 is CASRAGHTTSYEQYF. In DNA, the CDR3 is TGTGCCAGCAGAGCCGGCCATACTACTTCCTACGAGCAGTACTTC. The chain recombines TRBV6-1 with TRBJ2-7; D is unresolved. The germline V gene encodes CDR1 MNHNS and CDR2 SASEGT. CDR3 length: 15 residues. Trimming removed 6 bases from V and 1 base from J, with 16 bases in between.

The J gene is TRBJ2-5, the V gene TRBV4-1; 7 bases match TRBD1. Germline CDR1 reads MGHRA; CDR2 reads YSYEKL. The CDR3 is made up of 14 amino acids. The J segment lost 3 bases and the V segment lost 1 base, leaving 2 bases of the junction unmatched. The CDR3 DNA reads TGCGCCAGCAGCCAAGCAGACAGGGAAGAGACCCAGTACTTC. This encodes CASSQADREETQYF.

This rearrangement joins TRBV5-1 to TRBJ2-7, with TRBD1 identical over 7 bases. Germline CDR1 SGHRS, CDR2 YFSETQ. The V gene end was trimmed by 4 bases and the J gene end by 0 bases; junction bases not matched to a gene: 4. This CDR3 has 14 amino acids. DNA for the CDR3: TGCGCCAGCAGCCCCCGACAGGGCTCCTACGAGCAGTACTTC. Translation: CASSPRQGSYEQYF.

In its sample, this clone was seen a few times. V gene TRBV4-1 combines with J gene TRBJ2-7, with TRBD2 matching 10 bases. Trimming took 8 bases from V and 3 from J; bases not matched to a gene: 10. The CDR3 is 15 residues long. Germline V gene lookup returns CDR1 MGHRA and CDR2 YSYEKL. CDR3 DNA: TGCGCCAGCGCCCCAACTAGCGGGGTGCTCTACGAGCAGTACTTC. It yields the protein CASAPTSGVLYEQYF.

The chain carries TRBV5-4 and TRBJ1-1; D is ambiguous. CDR3 length: 13 residues. Germline CDR1 is SGHNT and CDR2 is YYREEE (reference sequence). Trimming left V 1 base short and J 0 bases short, with 4 bases between. CDR3 protein: CASSLYLNTEAFF. CDR3 bases: TGTGCCAGCAGCTTGTACCTGAACACTGAAGCTTTCTTT.

J is TRBJ1-5 and V is TRBV6-6; D may be TRBD1 (5 bases). CDR1 and CDR2 from the germline V gene are MNHNY and SVGAGI (reference sequence). There are 14 residues in the CDR3. The V and J ends lost 11 bases and 1 base respectively, with 15 bases between them. Here the CDR3 reads CAGGSGGSNQPQHF. The CDR3 region has the DNA TGTGCCGGTGGAAGTGGGGGGAGCAATCAGCCCCAGCATTTT.

V and J are TRBV5-6 and TRBJ1-1; weak D call: TRBD1 (5 bases). The V end was cut by 4 bases, the J end by 2 bases, with 18 bases between. Germline V CDR1 and CDR2: SGHDT, YYEEEE. The CDR3 runs to 16 residues. In DNA, the CDR3 is TGTGCCAGCAGCATTCACGGGGGGAGGTCTAACACTGAAGCTTTCTTT. Protein product: CASSIHGGRSNTEAFF.

This clone has a handful of counts. The chain couples TRBV6-5 to TRBJ2-7, with D perhaps being TRBD1 or TRBD2 (5 bases each). CDR3 length: 13 residues. V lost 10 bases and J lost 1, with 14 bases in between. CDR1 and CDR2 (germline): MNHEY, SVGAGI. The CDR3 reads CATAEGISYEQYF. In nucleotides, the CDR3 is TGTGCCACCGCTGAGGGGATATCCTACGAGCAGTACTTC.